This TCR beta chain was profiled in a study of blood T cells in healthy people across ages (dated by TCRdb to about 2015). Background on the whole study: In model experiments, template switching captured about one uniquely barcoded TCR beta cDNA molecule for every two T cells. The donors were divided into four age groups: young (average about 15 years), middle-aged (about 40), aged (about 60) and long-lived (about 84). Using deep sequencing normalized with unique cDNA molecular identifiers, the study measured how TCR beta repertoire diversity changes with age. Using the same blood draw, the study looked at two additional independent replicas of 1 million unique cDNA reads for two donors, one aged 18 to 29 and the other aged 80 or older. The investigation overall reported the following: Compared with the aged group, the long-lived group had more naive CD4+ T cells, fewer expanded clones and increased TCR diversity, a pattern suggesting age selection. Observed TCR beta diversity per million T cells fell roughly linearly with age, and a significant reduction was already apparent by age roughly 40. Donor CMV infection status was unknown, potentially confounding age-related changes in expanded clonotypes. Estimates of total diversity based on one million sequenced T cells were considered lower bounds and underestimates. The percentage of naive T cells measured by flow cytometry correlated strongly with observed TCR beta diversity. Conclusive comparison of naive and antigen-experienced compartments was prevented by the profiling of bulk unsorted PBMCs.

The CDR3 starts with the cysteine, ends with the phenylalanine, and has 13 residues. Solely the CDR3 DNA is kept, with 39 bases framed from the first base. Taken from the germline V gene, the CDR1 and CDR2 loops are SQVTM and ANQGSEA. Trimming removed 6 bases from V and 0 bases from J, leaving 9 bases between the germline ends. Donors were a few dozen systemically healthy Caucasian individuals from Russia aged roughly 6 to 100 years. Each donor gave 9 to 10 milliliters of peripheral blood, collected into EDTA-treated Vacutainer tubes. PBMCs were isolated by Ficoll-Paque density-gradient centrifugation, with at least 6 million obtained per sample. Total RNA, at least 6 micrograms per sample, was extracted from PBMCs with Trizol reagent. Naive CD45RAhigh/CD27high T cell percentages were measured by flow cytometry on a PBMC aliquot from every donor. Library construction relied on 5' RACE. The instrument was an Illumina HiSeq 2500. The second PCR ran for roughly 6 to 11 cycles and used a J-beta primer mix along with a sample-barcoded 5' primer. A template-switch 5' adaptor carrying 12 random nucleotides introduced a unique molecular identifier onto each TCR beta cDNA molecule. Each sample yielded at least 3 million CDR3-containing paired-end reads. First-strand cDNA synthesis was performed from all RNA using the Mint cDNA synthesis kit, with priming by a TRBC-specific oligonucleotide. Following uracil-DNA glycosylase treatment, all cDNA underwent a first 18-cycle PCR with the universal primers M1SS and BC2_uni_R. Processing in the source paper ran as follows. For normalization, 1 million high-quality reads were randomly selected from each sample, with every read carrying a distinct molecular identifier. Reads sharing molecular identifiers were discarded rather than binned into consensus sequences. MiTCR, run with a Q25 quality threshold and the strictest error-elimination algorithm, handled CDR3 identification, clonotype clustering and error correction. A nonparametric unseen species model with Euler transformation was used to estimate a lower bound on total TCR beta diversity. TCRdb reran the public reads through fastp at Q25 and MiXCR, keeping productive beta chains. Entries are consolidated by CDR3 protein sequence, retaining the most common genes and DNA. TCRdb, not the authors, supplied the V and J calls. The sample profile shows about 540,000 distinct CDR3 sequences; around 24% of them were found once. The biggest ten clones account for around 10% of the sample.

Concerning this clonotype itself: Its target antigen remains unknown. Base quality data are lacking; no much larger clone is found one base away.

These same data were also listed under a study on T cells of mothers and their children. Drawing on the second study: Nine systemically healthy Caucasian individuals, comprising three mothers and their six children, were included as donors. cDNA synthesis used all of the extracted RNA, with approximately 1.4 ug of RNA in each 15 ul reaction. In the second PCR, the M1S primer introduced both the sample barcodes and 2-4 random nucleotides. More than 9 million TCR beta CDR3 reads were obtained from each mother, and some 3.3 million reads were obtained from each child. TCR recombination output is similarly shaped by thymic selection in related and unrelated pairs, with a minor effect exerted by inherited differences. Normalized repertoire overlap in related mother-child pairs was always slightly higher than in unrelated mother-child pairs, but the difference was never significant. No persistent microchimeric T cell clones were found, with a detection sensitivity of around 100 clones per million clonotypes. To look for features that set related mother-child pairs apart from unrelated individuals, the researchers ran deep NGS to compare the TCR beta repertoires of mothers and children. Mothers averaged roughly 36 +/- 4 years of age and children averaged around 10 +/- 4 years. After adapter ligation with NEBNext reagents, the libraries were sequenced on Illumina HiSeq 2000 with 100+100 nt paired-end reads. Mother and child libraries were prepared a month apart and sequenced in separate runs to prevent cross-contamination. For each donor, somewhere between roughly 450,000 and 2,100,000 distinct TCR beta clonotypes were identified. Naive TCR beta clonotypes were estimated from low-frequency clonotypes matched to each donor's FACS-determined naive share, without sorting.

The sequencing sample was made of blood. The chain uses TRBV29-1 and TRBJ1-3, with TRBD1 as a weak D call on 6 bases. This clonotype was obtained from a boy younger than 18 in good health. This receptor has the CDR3 CSVETGSGNTIYF. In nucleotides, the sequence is TGCAGCGTAGAGACAGGCTCTGGAAACACCATATATTTT.